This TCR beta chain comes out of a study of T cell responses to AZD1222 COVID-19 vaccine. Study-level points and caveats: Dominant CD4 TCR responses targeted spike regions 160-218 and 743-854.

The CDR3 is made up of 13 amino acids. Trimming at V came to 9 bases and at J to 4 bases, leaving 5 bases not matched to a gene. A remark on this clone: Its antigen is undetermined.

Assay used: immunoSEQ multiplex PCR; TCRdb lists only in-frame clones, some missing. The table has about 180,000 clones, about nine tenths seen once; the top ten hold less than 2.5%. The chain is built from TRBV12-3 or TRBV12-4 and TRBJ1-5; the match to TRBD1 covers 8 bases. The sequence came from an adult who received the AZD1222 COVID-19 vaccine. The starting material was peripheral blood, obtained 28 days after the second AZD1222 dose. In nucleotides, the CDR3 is TGTGCCAGTAGGACAGGGCGGAATCAGCCCCAGCATTTT. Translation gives CASRTGRNQPQHF.